These T cell receptor beta chains were read from a single sample in a study of blood T cell repertoires in COVID-19. Method: immunoSEQ multiplex PCR; TCRdb's copy keeps in-frame clones and lacks some. The data contain approximately 260,000 clones, roughly 90% of them singletons. The sample comprised PBMCs or T cells enriched from blood (not recorded which). The receptor source for this set is a young woman with acute COVID-19. The CDR3 runs from the conserved cysteine through the conserved F or W. Each record gives: V gene, D gene, J gene, clone size, CDR3 DNA, CDR3 protein. The D gene is left open where the match is weak. Size tells how often a clone was seen (once, few, many) or the class of an expanded clone, and some rows leave it out.

v_gene: TRBV7-8
d_gene: NA
j_gene: TRBJ2-1
abundance: NA
CDR3nt: TGTGCCAGCAGCTTAGATAGGGAGTGGCAGAAATACAATGAGCAGTTCTTC
CDR3aa: CASSLDREWQKYNEQFF

v_gene: TRBV19
d_gene: NA
j_gene: TRBJ1-6
abundance: NA
CDR3nt: TGTGCCACCCGTCGGGGAGGAGTTGATAATTCACCCCTCCACTTT
CDR3aa: CATRRGGVDNSPLHF

v_gene: TRBV12-3/TRBV12-4
d_gene: NA
j_gene: TRBJ2-1
abundance: NA
CDR3nt: TGTGCCAGCAGGCTAAGCTCCTACAATGAGCAGTTCTTC
CDR3aa: CASRLSSYNEQFF

v_gene: TRBV28
d_gene: TRBD1
j_gene: TRBJ1-1
abundance: NA
CDR3nt: TGTGCCAGCAGTTTCCCTATTCGAGTGAGACAGGGCCGCATTGAAGCTTTCTTT
CDR3aa: CASSFPIRVRQGRIEAFF

v_gene: TRBV7-8
d_gene: NA
j_gene: TRBJ1-3
abundance: few
CDR3nt: TGTGCCAGCAGCTTATCCCTGAGCTCTGGAAACACCATATATTTT
CDR3aa: CASSLSLSSGNTIYF

v_gene: TRBV28
d_gene: TRBD1
j_gene: TRBJ2-7
abundance: NA
CDR3nt: TGTGCCAGCAGCTCCGGGACAGACCCCTACGAGCAGTACTTC
CDR3aa: CASSSGTDPYEQYF

v_gene: TRBV4-1
d_gene: NA
j_gene: TRBJ1-6
abundance: NA
CDR3nt: TGCGCCAGCAGCCAAGAAAGTGGGGCGCCCCTCCACTTT
CDR3aa: CASSQESGAPLHF

v_gene: TRBV18
d_gene: TRBD1
j_gene: TRBJ1-2
abundance: NA
CDR3nt: TGTGCCAGCTCACCGCAGGGGGCCGCGGGCTACACCTTC
CDR3aa: CASSPQGAAGYTF

v_gene: TRBV5-1
d_gene: NA
j_gene: TRBJ1-4
abundance: NA
CDR3nt: TGCGCCAGCAGAACCAACAGAGCCTCCACTGAAAAACTGTTTTTT
CDR3aa: CASRTNRASTEKLFF

v_gene: TRBV28
d_gene: NA
j_gene: TRBJ1-1
abundance: NA
CDR3nt: TGTGCCAGCATCAGGGGCACTGAAGCTTTCTTT
CDR3aa: CASIRGTEAFF

v_gene: TRBV4-2
d_gene: NA
j_gene: TRBJ2-3
abundance: NA
CDR3nt: TGTGCCAGCAGCCAAGATATCGTGGATACGCAGTATTTT
CDR3aa: CASSQDIVDTQYF

v_gene: TRBV12-5
d_gene: NA
j_gene: TRBJ2-7
abundance: NA
CDR3nt: TGTGCTAGTGGTTTGCCCCGGGATAAGGGTCCCTTAAGCCCCTACGAGCAGTACTTC
CDR3aa: CASGLPRDKGPLSPYEQYF

v_gene: TRBV5-5
d_gene: TRBD2
j_gene: TRBJ2-7
abundance: NA
CDR3nt: TGTGCCAGCAGCCTGACGCGGGAGCAAGGCTACGAGCAGTACTTC
CDR3aa: CASSLTREQGYEQYF

v_gene: TRBV9
d_gene: TRBD2
j_gene: TRBJ2-3
abundance: NA
CDR3nt: TGTGCCAGCAGCCCAGAGTCCGGGACTAGGATGCATTTT
CDR3aa: CASSPESGTRMHF

v_gene: TRBV15
d_gene: NA
j_gene: TRBJ2-1
abundance: NA
CDR3nt: TGTGCCACCAGCAGAGATCTAGTTCTATACAATGAGCAGTTCTTC
CDR3aa: CATSRDLVLYNEQFF

v_gene: TRBV7-9
d_gene: TRBD1
j_gene: TRBJ2-5
abundance: NA
CDR3nt: TGTGCCAGCAGCTCGGGACAGGGTAGAGGGGGCGAGACCCAGTACTTC
CDR3aa: CASSSGQGRGGETQYF

v_gene: TRBV4-1
d_gene: TRBD1
j_gene: TRBJ1-6
abundance: NA
CDR3nt: TGCGCCAGCAGCCTTGGACAGGGATATAATTCACCCCTCCACTTT
CDR3aa: CASSLGQGYNSPLHF

v_gene: TRBV5-1
d_gene: TRBD2
j_gene: TRBJ2-3
abundance: few
CDR3nt: TGCGCCAGCAGCTTGGCACTAGCGGGGGATCGAGATACGCAGTATTTT
CDR3aa: CASSLALAGDRDTQYF

v_gene: TRBV6-6
d_gene: TRBD2
j_gene: TRBJ2-5
abundance: NA
CDR3nt: TGTGCCAGCAGTCTCTCTCTATTACCTAGCGGGGGTCAAGAGACCCAGTACTTC
CDR3aa: CASSLSLLPSGGQETQYF

v_gene: TRBV5-4
d_gene: NA
j_gene: TRBJ1-1
abundance: once
CDR3nt: TGTGCCAGCAGCTTGGCCGTACAGGAGAACACTGAAGCTTTCTTT
CDR3aa: CASSLAVQENTEAFF

v_gene: TRBV12-3/TRBV12-4
d_gene: NA
j_gene: TRBJ1-1
abundance: NA
CDR3nt: TGTGCCAGCAGGAATGAGGGCTTCACTGAAGCTTTCTTT
CDR3aa: CASRNEGFTEAFF

v_gene: TRBV21-1
d_gene: NA
j_gene: TRBJ1-1
abundance: NA
CDR3nt: TGTGCCAGCAGCAGAAGGGGTACTGAAGCTTTCTTT
CDR3aa: CASSRRGTEAFF

v_gene: TRBV5-4
d_gene: NA
j_gene: TRBJ2-2
abundance: NA
CDR3nt: TGTGCCAGCAGCGCAAGGACATCTGGAAACACCGGGGAGCTGTTTTTT
CDR3aa: CASSARTSGNTGELFF

v_gene: TRBV11-3
d_gene: NA
j_gene: TRBJ2-2
abundance: NA
CDR3nt: TGTGCCAGCAGCAAGAGTTGGACCGGGGAGCTGTTTTTT
CDR3aa: CASSKSWTGELFF

v_gene: TRBV6-2/TRBV6-3
d_gene: NA
j_gene: TRBJ2-5
abundance: NA
CDR3nt: TGTGCCAGCAGTTACCCGCGGACGGGGAGATGGGAGACCCAGTACTTC
CDR3aa: CASSYPRTGRWETQYF

v_gene: TRBV18
d_gene: NA
j_gene: TRBJ1-4
abundance: NA
CDR3nt: TGTGCCAGCTCACCGGGCACCCATGAAAAACTGTTTTTT
CDR3aa: CASSPGTHEKLFF

v_gene: TRBV2
d_gene: TRBD1
j_gene: TRBJ2-1
abundance: once
CDR3nt: TGTGCCAGCGGGAAGACAGGGATCCACAATGAGCAGTTCTTC
CDR3aa: CASGKTGIHNEQFF

v_gene: TRBV5-8
d_gene: TRBD1
j_gene: TRBJ1-4
abundance: NA
CDR3nt: TGTGCCAGCAGCTTTGACAGGGGTCACGAAAAACTGTTTTTT
CDR3aa: CASSFDRGHEKLFF

v_gene: TRBV4-2
d_gene: NA
j_gene: TRBJ2-1
abundance: NA
CDR3nt: TGTGCCAGCAGCCAAGATGATAGCGGTTACAATGAGCAGTTCTTC
CDR3aa: CASSQDDSGYNEQFF

v_gene: TRBV7-5
d_gene: NA
j_gene: TRBJ1-1
abundance: NA
CDR3nt: TGTGCCAGAAGCTTAGGTCAGGGTCCCTTGAGCGTCGACAGGTCTTGGGACACTGAAGCTTTCTTT
CDR3aa: CARSLGQGPLSVDRSWDTEAFF

v_gene: TRBV19
d_gene: NA
j_gene: TRBJ1-2
abundance: NA
CDR3nt: TGTGCCAGTAGTACCACAGGACGGCCCTATGGCTACACCTTC
CDR3aa: CASSTTGRPYGYTF

v_gene: TRBV6-5
d_gene: NA
j_gene: TRBJ1-2
abundance: few
CDR3nt: TGTGCCAGCAGTAGAACACTAAACTATGGCTACACCTTC
CDR3aa: CASSRTLNYGYTF

v_gene: TRBV24-1
d_gene: NA
j_gene: TRBJ2-5
abundance: NA
CDR3nt: TGTGCCACCAGTGAGGGCGGGACGGCTCCTTCGGAGACCCAGTACTTC
CDR3aa: CATSEGGTAPSETQYF

v_gene: TRBV29-1
d_gene: TRBD1
j_gene: TRBJ2-3
abundance: NA
CDR3nt: TGCAGCGCTGAAACTTCCGTAGGACAGGGAATCCCCGGACCCACAGATACGCAGTATTTT
CDR3aa: CSAETSVGQGIPGPTDTQYF

v_gene: TRBV6-1
d_gene: NA
j_gene: TRBJ1-2
abundance: NA
CDR3nt: TGTGCCAGCAGTGAAGGGGGGCTGGGAGGCTACACCTTC
CDR3aa: CASSEGGLGGYTF

v_gene: TRBV11-2
d_gene: TRBD1
j_gene: TRBJ1-6
abundance: NA
CDR3nt: TGTGCCAGCAGCCGTGGACAGGGGGCTTCACCCCTCCACTTT
CDR3aa: CASSRGQGASPLHF

v_gene: TRBV15
d_gene: TRBD1
j_gene: TRBJ2-7
abundance: once
CDR3nt: TGTGCCACCAGCAGAGGGGACAGGGGGTACGAGCAGTACTTC
CDR3aa: CATSRGDRGYEQYF

v_gene: TRBV23-1
d_gene: TRBD1
j_gene: TRBJ2-1
abundance: NA
CDR3nt: TGCGCCAGCATACCCCTGGTCGGACAGGGACCTTACAATGAGCAGTTCTTC
CDR3aa: CASIPLVGQGPYNEQFF

v_gene: TRBV9
d_gene: NA
j_gene: TRBJ2-7
abundance: NA
CDR3nt: TGTGCCAGCAGCGTAATCGGTAGGGGCGAGCAGTACTTC
CDR3aa: CASSVIGRGEQYF

v_gene: TRBV18
d_gene: NA
j_gene: TRBJ1-1
abundance: NA
CDR3nt: TGTGCCAGCTCACCACGTCAAGCGAACACTGAAGCTTTCTTT
CDR3aa: CASSPRQANTEAFF

v_gene: TRBV7-9
d_gene: NA
j_gene: TRBJ2-7
abundance: NA
CDR3nt: TGTGCCAGCAGCTTACTAGCGTCTGAGCAGTACTTC
CDR3aa: CASSLLASEQYF

v_gene: TRBV7-9
d_gene: TRBD1
j_gene: TRBJ1-2
abundance: NA
CDR3nt: TGTGCCAGCAGCTACCGGGACAGGCCCTCTGGCTACACCTTC
CDR3aa: CASSYRDRPSGYTF

v_gene: TRBV7-8
d_gene: TRBD2
j_gene: TRBJ2-1
abundance: NA
CDR3nt: TGTGCCAGCAGCTTAGTGGCGGGGGGCCGTCCGAATGAGCAGTTCTTC
CDR3aa: CASSLVAGGRPNEQFF

v_gene: TRBV25-1
d_gene: NA
j_gene: TRBJ1-5
abundance: NA
CDR3nt: TGTGCCAGCAGTGATTTTGGGCTAGGGGCCCAGCATTTT
CDR3aa: CASSDFGLGAQHF

v_gene: TRBV5-4
d_gene: TRBD1
j_gene: TRBJ2-3
abundance: NA
CDR3nt: TGTGCCAGCAGCTTCAGGGGGCAGACAGATACGCAGTATTTT
CDR3aa: CASSFRGQTDTQYF

v_gene: TRBV19
d_gene: TRBD1
j_gene: TRBJ1-3
abundance: NA
CDR3nt: TGTGCCAGTAGTCTCCGGGACAGTTACTCTGGAAACACCATATATTTT
CDR3aa: CASSLRDSYSGNTIYF

v_gene: TRBV19
d_gene: TRBD2
j_gene: TRBJ2-1
abundance: NA
CDR3nt: TGTGCCAGCAGCGGGGGGACTAGCGGCTACAATGAGCAGTTCTTC
CDR3aa: CASSGGTSGYNEQFF

v_gene: TRBV18
d_gene: TRBD1
j_gene: TRBJ1-5
abundance: NA
CDR3nt: TGTGCCAGCTCAGTTGACAGGGACAACAATCAGCCCCAGCATTTT
CDR3aa: CASSVDRDNNQPQHF

v_gene: TRBV19
d_gene: NA
j_gene: TRBJ1-5
abundance: once
CDR3nt: TGTGCCAGTAGTAGCGGGGTGACTGACAATCAGCCCCAGCATTTT
CDR3aa: CASSSGVTDNQPQHF

v_gene: TRBV7-3
d_gene: NA
j_gene: TRBJ1-1
abundance: few
CDR3nt: TGTGCCAGCAGCCGGGGAGGCGGCATGAACACTGAAGCTTTCTTT
CDR3aa: CASSRGGGMNTEAFF

v_gene: TRBV10-2
d_gene: TRBD2
j_gene: TRBJ2-1
abundance: NA
CDR3nt: TGCGCCAGCAAAGGGACTAGCGGGGGCTATGAGCAGTTCTTC
CDR3aa: CASKGTSGGYEQFF

v_gene: TRBV18
d_gene: TRBD1
j_gene: TRBJ1-6
abundance: few
CDR3nt: TGTGCCAGCTCACCTCAATCCACCCGGGACAGCTCACCCCTCCACTTT
CDR3aa: CASSPQSTRDSSPLHF

v_gene: TRBV4-1
d_gene: TRBD1
j_gene: TRBJ2-2
abundance: NA
CDR3nt: TGCGCCAGCAGCCAAGGGAAGGACAGGTTGGGGCCCGGGGAGCTGTTTTTT
CDR3aa: CASSQGKDRLGPGELFF

v_gene: TRBV27
d_gene: NA
j_gene: TRBJ2-4
abundance: NA
CDR3nt: TGTGCCAGCAGCCCTAAACCCATAACAGCCGACCTAGCCAAAAACATTCAGTACTTC
CDR3aa: CASSPKPITADLAKNIQYF

v_gene: TRBV7-9
d_gene: TRBD2
j_gene: TRBJ2-7
abundance: NA
CDR3nt: TGTGCCAGCAGCTTAATACGGCTAGCGGGAGGGAAAAACCTCTACGAGCAGTACTTC
CDR3aa: CASSLIRLAGGKNLYEQYF

v_gene: TRBV5-1
d_gene: TRBD2
j_gene: TRBJ2-7
abundance: NA
CDR3nt: TGCGCCAGCAGCTTCGACGGACTAGCGAGTTCCTACGAGCAGTACTTC
CDR3aa: CASSFDGLASSYEQYF